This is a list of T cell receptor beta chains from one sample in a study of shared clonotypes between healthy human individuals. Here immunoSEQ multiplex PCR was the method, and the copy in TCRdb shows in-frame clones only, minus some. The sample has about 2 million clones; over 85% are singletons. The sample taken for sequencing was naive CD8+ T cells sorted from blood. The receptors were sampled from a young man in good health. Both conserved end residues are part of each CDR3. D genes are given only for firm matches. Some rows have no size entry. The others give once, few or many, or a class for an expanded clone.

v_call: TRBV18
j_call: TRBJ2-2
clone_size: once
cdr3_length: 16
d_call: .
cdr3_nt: TGTGCCAGCTCACCCGTCGGTCGGGAGAACACCGGGGAGCTGTTTTTT
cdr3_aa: CASSPVGRENTGELFF

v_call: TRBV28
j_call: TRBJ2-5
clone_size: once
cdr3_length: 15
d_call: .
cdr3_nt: TGTGCCAGTACTCGGGAGCACGGGGCACAAGAGACCCAGTACTTC
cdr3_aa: CASTREHGAQETQYF

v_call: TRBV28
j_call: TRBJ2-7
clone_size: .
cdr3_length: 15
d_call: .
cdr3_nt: TGTGCCAGCAGTTTTGTGGGGGTATACGCCTACGAGCAGTACTTC
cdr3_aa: CASSFVGVYAYEQYF

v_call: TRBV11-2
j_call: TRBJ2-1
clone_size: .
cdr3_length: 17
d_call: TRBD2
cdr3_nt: TGTGCCAGCAGCTTAGGTCTAGCGGGAGATCTGGACAATGAGCAGTTCTTC
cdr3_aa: CASSLGLAGDLDNEQFF

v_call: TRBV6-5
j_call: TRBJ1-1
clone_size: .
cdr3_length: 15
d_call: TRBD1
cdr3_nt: TGTGCCAGCAGACAGGGACAGTATATGAACACTGAAGCTTTCTTT
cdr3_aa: CASRQGQYMNTEAFF

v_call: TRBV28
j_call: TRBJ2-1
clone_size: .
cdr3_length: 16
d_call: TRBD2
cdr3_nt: TGTGCCAGCAGTTTATGGAACGGGGGGGAATACAATGAGCAGTTCTTC
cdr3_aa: CASSLWNGGEYNEQFF

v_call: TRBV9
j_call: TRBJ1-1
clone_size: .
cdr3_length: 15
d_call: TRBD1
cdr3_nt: TGTGCCAGCAGCGTAGCTGGGACAGGGCTCACTGAAGCTTTCTTT
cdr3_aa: CASSVAGTGLTEAFF

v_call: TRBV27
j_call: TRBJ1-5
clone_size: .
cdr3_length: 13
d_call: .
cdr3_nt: TGTGCCAGCAGTTACGGGGGGCTGCAGCCCCAGCATTTT
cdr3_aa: CASSYGGLQPQHF

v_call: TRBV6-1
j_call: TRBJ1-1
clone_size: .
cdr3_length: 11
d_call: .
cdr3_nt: TGTGCCAGCAGTGAGTCCACTGAAGCTTTCTTT
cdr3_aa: CASSESTEAFF

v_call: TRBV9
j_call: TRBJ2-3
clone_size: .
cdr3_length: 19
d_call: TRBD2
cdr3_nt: TGTGCCAGCAGTGGGGACCCGGGGTCTAGCGGGAGCGGGACAGATACGCAGTATTTT
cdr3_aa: CASSGDPGSSGSGTDTQYF

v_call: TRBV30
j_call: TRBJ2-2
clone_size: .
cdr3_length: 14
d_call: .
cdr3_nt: TGTGCCTGGAGTTTCTCAGGCGACACCGGGGAGCTGTTTTTT
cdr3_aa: CAWSFSGDTGELFF

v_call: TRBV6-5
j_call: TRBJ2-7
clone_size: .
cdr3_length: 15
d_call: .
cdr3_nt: TGTGCCAGCAGTTACTCGGAAGGTCCCCCCTACGAGCAGTACTTC
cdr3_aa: CASSYSEGPPYEQYF

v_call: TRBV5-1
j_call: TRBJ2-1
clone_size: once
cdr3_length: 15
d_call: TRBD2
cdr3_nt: TGCGCCAGCAGCTTGGCAGCGGGAGGACCTCCTGAGCAGTTCTTC
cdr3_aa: CASSLAAGGPPEQFF

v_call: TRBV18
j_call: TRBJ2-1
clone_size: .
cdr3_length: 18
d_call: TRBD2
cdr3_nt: TGTGCCAGCTCACCAGTAGCGGCTAGCGGGGGGTCTGGGAATGAGCAGTTCTTC
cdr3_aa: CASSPVAASGGSGNEQFF

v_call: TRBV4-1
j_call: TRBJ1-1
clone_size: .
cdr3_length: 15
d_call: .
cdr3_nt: TGCGCCAGCAGCCAATACGTGGGTACGAACACTGAAGCTTTCTTT
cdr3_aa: CASSQYVGTNTEAFF

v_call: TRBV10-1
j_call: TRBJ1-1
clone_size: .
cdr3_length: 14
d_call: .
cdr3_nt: TGCGCCAGCAGTGAGTCGAGGGGTTTCACTGAAGCTTTCTTT
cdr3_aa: CASSESRGFTEAFF

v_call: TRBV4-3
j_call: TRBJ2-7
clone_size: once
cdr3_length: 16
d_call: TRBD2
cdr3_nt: TGCGCCAGCAGCCAAGATTTGACTAGCGGGAGCTACGAGCAGTACTTC
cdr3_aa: CASSQDLTSGSYEQYF

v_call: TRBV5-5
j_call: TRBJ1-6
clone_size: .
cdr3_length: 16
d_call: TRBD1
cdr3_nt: TGTGCCAGCAGCTTTGGGGACAGGGGGCTGCATTCACCCCTCCACTTT
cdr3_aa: CASSFGDRGLHSPLHF

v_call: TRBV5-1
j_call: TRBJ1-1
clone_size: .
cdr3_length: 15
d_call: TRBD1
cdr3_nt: TGCGCCAGCAGCTGGAGACAGGGCTTGAACACTGAAGCTTTCTTT
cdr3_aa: CASSWRQGLNTEAFF

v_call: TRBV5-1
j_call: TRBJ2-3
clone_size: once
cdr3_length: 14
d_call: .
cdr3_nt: TGCGCCAGCAGCTTCGAGGGAGTAGCAGATACGCAGTATTTT
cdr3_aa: CASSFEGVADTQYF

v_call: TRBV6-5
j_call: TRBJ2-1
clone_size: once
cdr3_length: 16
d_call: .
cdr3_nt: TGTGCCAGCAGTTACCCGCGGTGGGGATTGGTGAGGGTGCAGTTCTTC
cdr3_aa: CASSYPRWGLVRVQFF

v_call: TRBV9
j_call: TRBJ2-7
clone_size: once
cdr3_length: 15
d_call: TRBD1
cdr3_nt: TGTGCCAGCAGCGTGGCCGGGACAGGGGGCTACGAGCAGTACTTC
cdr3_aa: CASSVAGTGGYEQYF

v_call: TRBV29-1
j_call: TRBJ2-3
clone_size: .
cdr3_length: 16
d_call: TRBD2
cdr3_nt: TGCAGCGTTGCCGGACTAGCGGAGGATTCCACAGATACGCAGTATTTT
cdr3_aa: CSVAGLAEDSTDTQYF

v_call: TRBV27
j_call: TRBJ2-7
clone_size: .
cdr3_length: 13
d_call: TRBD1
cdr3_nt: TGTGCCAGCAGTCCAACAGGGGATCCCGAGCAGTACTTC
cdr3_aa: CASSPTGDPEQYF

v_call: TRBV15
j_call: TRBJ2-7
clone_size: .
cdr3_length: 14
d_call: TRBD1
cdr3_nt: TGTGCCACCAGCAGTGACAGGGGGGGATACGAGCAGTACTTC
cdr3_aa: CATSSDRGGYEQYF

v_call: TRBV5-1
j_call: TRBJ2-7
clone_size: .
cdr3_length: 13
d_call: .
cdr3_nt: TGCGCCAGCAGCTTGGACAGTACCTACGAGCAGTACTTC
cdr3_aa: CASSLDSTYEQYF

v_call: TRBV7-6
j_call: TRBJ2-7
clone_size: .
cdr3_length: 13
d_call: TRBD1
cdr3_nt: TGTGCCAGCAGCTCACAGGGGTCCTACGAGCAGTACTTC
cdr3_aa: CASSSQGSYEQYF

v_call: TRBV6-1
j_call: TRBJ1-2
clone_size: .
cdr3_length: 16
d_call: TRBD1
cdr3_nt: TGTGCCAGCAGTGCTGTGGACAGGCCCTCGGGCTATGGCTACACCTTC
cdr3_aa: CASSAVDRPSGYGYTF

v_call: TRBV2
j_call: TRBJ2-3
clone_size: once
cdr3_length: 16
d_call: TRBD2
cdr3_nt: TGTGCCAGCAGTTTACTAGCGGGGGGTAGCACAGATACGCAGTATTTT
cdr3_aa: CASSLLAGGSTDTQYF

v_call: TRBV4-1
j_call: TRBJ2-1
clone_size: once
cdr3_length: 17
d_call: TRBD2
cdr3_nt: TGCGCCAGCAGCCAAGGACCAATAGCGGGAGAGGACAATGAGCAGTTCTTC
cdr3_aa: CASSQGPIAGEDNEQFF

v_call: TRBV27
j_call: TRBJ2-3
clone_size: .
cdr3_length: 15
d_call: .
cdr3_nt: TGTGCCAGCAGACCTACCTGGGTAGACACAGATACGCAGTATTTT
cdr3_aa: CASRPTWVDTDTQYF

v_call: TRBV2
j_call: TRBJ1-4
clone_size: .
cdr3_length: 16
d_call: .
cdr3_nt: TGTGCCAGTCCGCCTTACGCGAGCAGCGATAATGAAAAACTGTTTTTT
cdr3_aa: CASPPYASSDNEKLFF

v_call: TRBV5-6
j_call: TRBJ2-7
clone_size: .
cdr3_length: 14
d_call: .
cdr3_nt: TGTGCCAGCAGCCTAGGGGACCCGAACTACGAGCAGTACTTC
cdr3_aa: CASSLGDPNYEQYF

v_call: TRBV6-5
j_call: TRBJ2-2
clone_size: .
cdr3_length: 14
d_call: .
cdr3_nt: TGTGCCAGCAGTTACCGGGCTCGGACCGGGGAGCTGTTTTTT
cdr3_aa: CASSYRARTGELFF

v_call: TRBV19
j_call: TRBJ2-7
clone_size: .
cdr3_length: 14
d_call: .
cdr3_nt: TGTGCCAGTAGTATAGGAGGGACAATCTACGAGCAGTACTTC
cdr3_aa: CASSIGGTIYEQYF

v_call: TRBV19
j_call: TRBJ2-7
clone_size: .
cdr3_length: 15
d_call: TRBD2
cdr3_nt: TGTGCCAGTAGTATAGCTAGCGGGGGAACCTACGAGCAGTACTTC
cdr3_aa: CASSIASGGTYEQYF

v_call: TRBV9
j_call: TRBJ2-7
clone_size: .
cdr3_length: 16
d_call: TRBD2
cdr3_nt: TGTGCCAGCAGCTCCCGCCGGGTAGCGGGGAACTACGAGCAGTACTTC
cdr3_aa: CASSSRRVAGNYEQYF